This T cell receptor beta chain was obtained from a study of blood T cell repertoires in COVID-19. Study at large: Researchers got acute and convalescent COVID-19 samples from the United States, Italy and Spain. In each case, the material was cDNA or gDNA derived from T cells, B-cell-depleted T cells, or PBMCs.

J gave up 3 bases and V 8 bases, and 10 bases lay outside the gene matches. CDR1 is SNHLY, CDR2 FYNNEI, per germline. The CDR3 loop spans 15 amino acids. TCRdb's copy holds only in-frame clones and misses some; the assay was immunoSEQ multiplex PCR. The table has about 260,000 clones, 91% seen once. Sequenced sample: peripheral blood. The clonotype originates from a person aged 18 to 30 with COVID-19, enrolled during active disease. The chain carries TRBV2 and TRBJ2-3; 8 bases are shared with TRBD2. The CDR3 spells CASGLSGEGTDTQYF. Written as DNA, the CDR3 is TGTGCCAGCGGACTTAGCGGGGAGGGGACAGATACGCAGTATTTT.